This T cell receptor beta chain came from a study of CD4 T cells in relation to SARS-CoV-2 and coronaviruses. Overall study: Crossreactive spike epitopes shared across donors were mapped to their HLA restriction.

The unexposed donors gave CD4+ T cells in 2011-2018, prior to COVID-19. After more than eight days of culture, CD4+ T cells were isolated. Repertoires were generated with immunoSEQ multiplex PCR, while TCRdb's copy carries only in-frame clones and drops some. This sample carries around 23,000 clones, around 75% of them seen once, and the ten largest clones take 9% to 15%. As to this clone: Its antigen is unidentified.

CDR1 SGHDT and CDR2 YYEEEE come from the germline V gene. With V trimmed by 7 bases and J by 4 bases, 12 bases remained unmatched. The CDR3 consists of 16 residues. The chain combines TRBV5-6 with TRBJ2-5; TRBD1 matches 11 bases. This clonotype originated in a human donor in good health. Sequenced input: CD4+ T cells from PBMCs, cultured in vitro. The CDR3, as DNA: TGTGCCAGCTATAGGACCCCGGACAGGGGGCGAGAGACCCAGTACTTC. Amino acid sequence: CASYRTPDRGRETQYF.